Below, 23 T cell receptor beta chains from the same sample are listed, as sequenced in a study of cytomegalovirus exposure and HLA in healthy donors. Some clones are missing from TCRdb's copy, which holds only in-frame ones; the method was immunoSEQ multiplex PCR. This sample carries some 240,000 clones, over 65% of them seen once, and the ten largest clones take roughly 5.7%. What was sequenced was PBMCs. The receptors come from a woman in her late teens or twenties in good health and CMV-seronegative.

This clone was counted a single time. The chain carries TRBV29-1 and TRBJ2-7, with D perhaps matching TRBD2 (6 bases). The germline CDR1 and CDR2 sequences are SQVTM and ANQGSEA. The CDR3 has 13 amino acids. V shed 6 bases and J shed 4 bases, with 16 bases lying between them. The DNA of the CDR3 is TGCAGCGTAGGTAGAGCGGGCCGGTACGAGCAGTACTTC. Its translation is CSVGRAGRYEQYF.

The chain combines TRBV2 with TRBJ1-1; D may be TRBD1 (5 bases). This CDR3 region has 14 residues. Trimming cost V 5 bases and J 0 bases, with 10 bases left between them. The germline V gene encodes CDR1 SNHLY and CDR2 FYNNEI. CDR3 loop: CASSRQFLNTEAFF. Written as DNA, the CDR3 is TGTGCCAGCAGTCGACAGTTTCTGAACACTGAAGCTTTCTTT.

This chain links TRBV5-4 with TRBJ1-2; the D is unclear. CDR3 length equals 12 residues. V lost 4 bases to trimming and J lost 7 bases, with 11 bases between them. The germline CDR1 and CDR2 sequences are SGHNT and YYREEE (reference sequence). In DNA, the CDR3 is TGTGCCAGCAGCAGGATGCGCGGTGGCTACACCTTC. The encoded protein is CASSRMRGGYTF.

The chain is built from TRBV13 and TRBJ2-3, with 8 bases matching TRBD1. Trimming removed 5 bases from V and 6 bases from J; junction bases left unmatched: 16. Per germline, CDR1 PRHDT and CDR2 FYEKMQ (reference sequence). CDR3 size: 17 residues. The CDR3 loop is CASSPGGLGQVADTQYF. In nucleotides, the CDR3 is TGTGCCAGCAGCCCAGGAGGGTTGGGACAGGTCGCCGATACGCAGTATTTT.

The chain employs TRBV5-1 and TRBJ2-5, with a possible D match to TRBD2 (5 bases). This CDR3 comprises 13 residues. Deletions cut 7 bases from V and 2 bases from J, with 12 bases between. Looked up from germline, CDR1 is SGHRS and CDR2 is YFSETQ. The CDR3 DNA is TGCGCCAGCTCCTTACGGGGACAAGAGACCCAGTACTTC. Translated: CASSLRGQETQYF. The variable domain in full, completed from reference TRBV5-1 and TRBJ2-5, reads KAGVTQTPRYLIKTRGQQVTLSCSPISGHRSVSWYQQTPGQGLQFLFEYFSETQRNKGNFPGRFSGRQFSNSRSEMNVSTLELGDSALYLCASSLRGQETQYFGPGTRLLVL.

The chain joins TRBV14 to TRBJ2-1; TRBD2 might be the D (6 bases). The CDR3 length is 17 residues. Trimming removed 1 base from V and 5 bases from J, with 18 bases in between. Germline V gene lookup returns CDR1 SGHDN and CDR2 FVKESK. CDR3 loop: CASSQVTRETTDNEQFF. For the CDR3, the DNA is TGTGCCAGCAGCCAAGTTACGCGGGAAACGACGGACAATGAGCAGTTCTTC.

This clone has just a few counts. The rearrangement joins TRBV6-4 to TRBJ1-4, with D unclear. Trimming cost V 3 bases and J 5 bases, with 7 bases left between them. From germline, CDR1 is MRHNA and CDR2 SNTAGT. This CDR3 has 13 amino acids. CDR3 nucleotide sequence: TGTGCCAGCAGTGAAAGGTTCAATGAAAAACTGTTTTTT. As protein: CASSERFNEKLFF.

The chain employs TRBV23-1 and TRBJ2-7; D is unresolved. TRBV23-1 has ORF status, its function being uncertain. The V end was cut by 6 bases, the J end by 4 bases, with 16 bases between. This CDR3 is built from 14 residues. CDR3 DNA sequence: TGCGCCAGCAGCCGCCGGTCCACAGCATACGAGCAGTACTTC. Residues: CASSRRSTAYEQYF.

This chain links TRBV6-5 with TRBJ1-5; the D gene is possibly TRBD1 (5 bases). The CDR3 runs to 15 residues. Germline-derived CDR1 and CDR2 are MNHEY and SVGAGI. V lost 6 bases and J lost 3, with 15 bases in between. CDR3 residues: CASSMTEGSNQPQHF. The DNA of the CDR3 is TGTGCCAGCAGCATGACTGAGGGGTCCAATCAGCCCCAGCATTTT.

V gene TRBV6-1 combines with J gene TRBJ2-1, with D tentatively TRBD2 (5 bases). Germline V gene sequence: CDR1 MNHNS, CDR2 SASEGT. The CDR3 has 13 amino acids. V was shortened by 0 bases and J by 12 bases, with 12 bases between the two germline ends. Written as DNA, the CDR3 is TGTGCCAGCAGTGAAGCTGGAGGTAGTCGGCAGTTCTTC. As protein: CASSEAGGSRQFF.

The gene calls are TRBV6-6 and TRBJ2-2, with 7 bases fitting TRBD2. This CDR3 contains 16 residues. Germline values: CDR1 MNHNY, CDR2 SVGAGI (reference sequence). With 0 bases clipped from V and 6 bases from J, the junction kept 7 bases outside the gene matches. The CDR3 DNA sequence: TGTGCCAGCAGTTACTCGGCGGGAGATGGGGCCGGGGAGCTGTTTTTT. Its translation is CASSYSAGDGAGELFF.

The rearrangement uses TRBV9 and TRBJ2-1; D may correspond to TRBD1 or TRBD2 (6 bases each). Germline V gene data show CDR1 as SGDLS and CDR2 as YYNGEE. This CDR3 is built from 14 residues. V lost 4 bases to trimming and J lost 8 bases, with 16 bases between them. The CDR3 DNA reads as TGTGCCAGCAGCTCCCCCTGGGGGGCGGATGAGCAGTTCTTC. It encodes CASSSPWGADEQFF.

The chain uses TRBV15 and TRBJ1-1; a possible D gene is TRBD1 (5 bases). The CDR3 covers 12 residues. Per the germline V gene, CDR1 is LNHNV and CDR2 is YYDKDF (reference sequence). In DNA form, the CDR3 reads TGTGCGTCCGGGGACTGGAACACTGAAGCTTTCTTT. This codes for CASGDWNTEAFF.

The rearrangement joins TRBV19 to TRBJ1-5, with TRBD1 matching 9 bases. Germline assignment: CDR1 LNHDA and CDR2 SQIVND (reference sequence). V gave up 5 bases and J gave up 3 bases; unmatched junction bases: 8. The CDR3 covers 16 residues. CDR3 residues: CASSPLTGGNNQPQHF. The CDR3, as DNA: TGTGCCAGTAGTCCTTTAACAGGGGGCAACAATCAGCCCCAGCATTTT.

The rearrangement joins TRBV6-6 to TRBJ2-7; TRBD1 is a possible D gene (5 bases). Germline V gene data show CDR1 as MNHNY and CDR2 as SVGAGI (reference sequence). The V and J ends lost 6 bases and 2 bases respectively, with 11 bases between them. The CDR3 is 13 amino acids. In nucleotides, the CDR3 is TGTGCCAGCAGGGACGGACATCCCTACGAGCAGTACTTC. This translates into CASRDGHPYEQYF.

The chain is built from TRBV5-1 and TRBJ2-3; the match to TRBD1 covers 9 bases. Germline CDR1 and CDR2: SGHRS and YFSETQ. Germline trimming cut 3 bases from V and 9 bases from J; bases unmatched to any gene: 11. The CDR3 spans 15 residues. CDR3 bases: TGCGCCAGCAGCTCAGGGACAGGGCCCATTAAAACGCAGTATTTT. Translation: CASSSGTGPIKTQYF.

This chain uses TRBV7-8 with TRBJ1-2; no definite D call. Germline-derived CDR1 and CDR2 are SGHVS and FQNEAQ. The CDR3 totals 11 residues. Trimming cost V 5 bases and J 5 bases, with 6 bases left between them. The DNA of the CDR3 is TGTGCCAGCAGCATCGGATATGGCTACACCTTC. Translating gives CASSIGYGYTF. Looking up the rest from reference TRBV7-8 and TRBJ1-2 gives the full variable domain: GAGVSQSPRYKVAKRGQDVALRCDPISGHVSLFWYQQALGQGPEFLTYFQNEAQLDKSGLPSDRFFAERPEGSVSTLKIQRTQQEDSAVYLCASSIGYGYTFGSGTRLTVV.

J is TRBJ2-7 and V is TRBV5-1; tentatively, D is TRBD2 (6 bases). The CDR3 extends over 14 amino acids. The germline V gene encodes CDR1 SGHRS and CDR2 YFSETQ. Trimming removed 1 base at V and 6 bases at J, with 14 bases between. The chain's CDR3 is CASSLSGVNSEQYF. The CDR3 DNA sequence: TGCGCCAGCAGCTTGTCGGGGGTGAACTCCGAGCAGTACTTC.

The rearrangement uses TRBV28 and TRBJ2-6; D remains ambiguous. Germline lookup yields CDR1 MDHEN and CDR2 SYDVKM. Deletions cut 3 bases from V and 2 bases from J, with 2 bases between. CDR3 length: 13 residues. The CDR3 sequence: CASSFAGANVLTF. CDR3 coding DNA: TGTGCCAGCAGTTTTGCTGGGGCCAACGTCCTGACTTTC.

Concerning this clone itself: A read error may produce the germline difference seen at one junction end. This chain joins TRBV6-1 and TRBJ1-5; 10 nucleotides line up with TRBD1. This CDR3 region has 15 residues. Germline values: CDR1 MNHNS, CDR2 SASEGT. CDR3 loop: CASSGMTGGKQPQHF. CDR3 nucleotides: TGTGCCAGCAGCGGGATGACAGGGGGCAAACAGCCCCAGCATTTT.

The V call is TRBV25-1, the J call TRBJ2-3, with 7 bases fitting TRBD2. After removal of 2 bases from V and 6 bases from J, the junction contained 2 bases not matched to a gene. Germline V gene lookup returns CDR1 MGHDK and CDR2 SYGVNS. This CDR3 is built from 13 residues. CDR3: CASSESGVDTQYF. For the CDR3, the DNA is TGTGCCAGCAGTGAAAGCGGGGTTGATACGCAGTATTTT.

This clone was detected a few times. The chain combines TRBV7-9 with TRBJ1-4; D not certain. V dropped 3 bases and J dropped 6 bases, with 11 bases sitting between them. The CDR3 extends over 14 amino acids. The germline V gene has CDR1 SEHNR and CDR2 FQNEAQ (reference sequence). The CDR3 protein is CASSFGFTDEKLFF. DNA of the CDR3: TGTGCCAGCAGCTTTGGATTTACTGATGAAAAACTGTTTTTT.

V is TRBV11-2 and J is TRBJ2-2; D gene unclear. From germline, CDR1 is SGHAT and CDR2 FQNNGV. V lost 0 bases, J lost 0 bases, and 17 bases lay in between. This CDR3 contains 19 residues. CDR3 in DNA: TGTGCCAGCAGCTTAGAAGAGCGAGTGGGCCGACCGAACACCGGGGAGCTGTTTTTT. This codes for CASSLEERVGRPNTGELFF.